This T cell receptor beta chain was sequenced in a study of T cell changes during pregnancy in multiple sclerosis. V lost 3 bases, J lost 4 bases, and 4 bases stayed unmatched. Germline V CDR1 and CDR2: SNHLY, FYNNEI. This CDR3 has 15 amino acids. Data came from immunoSEQ multiplex PCR; TCRdb stores just in-frame clones and leaves some out. Seen here are 85,000 to 110,000 clones, around 94% observed once, and the top ten hold 0.9% to 0.95%. The rearrangement joins TRBV2 to TRBJ2-1; 9 nucleotides align to TRBD2. Sequences were derived from peripheral blood, sampled after pregnancy. The source of this sequence is a female donor with multiple sclerosis, enrolled in a pregnancy study. CDR3 in amino acids: CASSEAGGPYNEQFF. The CDR3 DNA is TGTGCCAGCAGTGAGGCGGGGGGGCCTTACAATGAGCAGTTCTTC.